The sequence of this T cell receptor beta chain was determined in a study of blood T cell repertoires in COVID-19 (dated by TCRdb to the early 2020s). General notes on the study: Samples from collaborators originated in the United States, Italy and Spain and spanned both the acute and convalescent phases of COVID-19. The prospective study material was composed of cDNA or gDNA derived from T cells, B-cell-depleted T cells, or PBMCs. The dataset comprised deeply sampled blood TCRbeta repertoires from subjects exposed to, actively infected with, or recovered from COVID-19. The repertoires were released in a freely available public database meant as a resource for research on the immune response to SARS-CoV-2. The samples were drawn from the first 160 participants of the ongoing ImmuneRACE study and from 1,254 subjects provided by 6 global collaborators. A de-identified subject ID, COVID-19 status, age in years and sex were almost always included in the sample metadata. HLA class I and class II types, where available, came from metadata supplied by the sample provider rather than from assay-based typing. Beyond this particular receptor, the publication reports: The amount of clinical and demographic metadata varied by source and participant and was provided uncurated.

Trimming accounts for 4 bases at V and 2 bases at J, while the number of junction bases matched to no gene is 3. Reading from cysteine to phenylalanine, the CDR3 counts 15 amino acids. This entry keeps only the CDR3 DNA: 45 bases, framed from base 1. The germline V gene encodes CDR1 SGHNT and CDR2 YENEEA. About this clone itself: Its antigen has not been determined. Base qualities are not recorded, but no much larger clone differs from it by a single base.

TCRbeta CDR3 regions were amplified from genomic DNA by means of the immunoSEQ Assay, a bias-controlled multiplex PCR. The paper's data handling went like this. Within the assay, amplification of reference gene primers was used to estimate how many nucleated cells each sample contained. To quantify the absolute abundance of each unique TCRbeta CDR3 rearrangement, sequence reads were collapsed and filtered. For each sample, productive Simpson clonality was calculated as the square root of Simpson's diversity index over productive rearrangements. TCRdb carries this immuneACCESS record with in-frame sequences only. Its versions omit some clonotypes, under half of them owing to an unresolved V gene in the studies checked, with the rest unexplained. V and J calls and clone size follow that table, whereas D and trimming were derived from the DNA. Recorded for this sample are about 190,000 clones; 75% to 90% of them occurred a single time. Roughly 6.1% of the sample rests with the top ten.

The collaborating institutions used their own protocols to collect whole blood in K2EDTA tubes. For TCRbeta analysis, collaborator samples were shipped as frozen whole blood, as isolated PBMCs, or as DNA extracted from either sample type. The sample consisted of peripheral blood. Recombination joined TRBV11-3 with TRBJ2-3; 10 central nucleotides agree with TRBD1. The clonotype was recovered from a woman aged 40-49 years with acute or convalescent COVID-19. This receptor carries the CDR3 CASSWGQGYTDTQYF. The nucleotide sequence is TGTGCCAGCAGCTGGGGACAGGGGTACACAGATACGCAGTATTTT. Supplemented by the reference TRBV11-3 and TRBJ2-3 proteins around the CDR3, the complete variable domain is EAGVVQSPRYKIIEKKQPVAFWCNPISGHNTLYWYLQNLGQGPELLIRYENEEAVDDSQLPKDRFSAERLKGVDSTLKIQPAELGDSAVYLCASSWGQGYTDTQYFGPGTRLTVL.